This T cell receptor (beta chain) was obtained from a study of beta chain features in type 1 diabetes. Broader study findings: Within each of all four CD4+ subsets, Type 1 diabetes patients had TCRB CDR3s that were moderately but significantly shorter. Researchers cautioned that cDNA sequencing could over-represent cells with high TCR expression.

The CDR3 spans 16 residues. Germline V gives CDR1 SGHTA, CDR2 FQGNSA. Between the trimmed V and J ends, which lost 0 bases and 0 bases, there was a span of 12 bases. Sequenced material consisted of expressed TCRB transcripts (all of the isolated RNA was reverse transcribed). Some clones are missing from TCRdb's copy, which holds only in-frame ones; the method was immunoSEQ multiplex PCR. The table records about 150,000 clones, around a tenth of them present only once. Cells sorted by CD45RO/CCR7/CD25/CD127/CD95/CD27 comprised CD4+ naive, central memory, regulatory and stem cell-like memory cells. Details on this clone: Its antigen is not known.

The rearrangement links TRBV7-2 to TRBJ2-7, with a tentative D call TRBD2 (5 bases). Sequenced sample: central memory CD4+ T cells from blood. The clonotype originates from a man aged 25 to 45 with type 1 diabetes. The CDR3 is CASSLAYGISSYEQYF. Written as DNA, the CDR3 is TGTGCCAGCAGCTTAGCTTACGGGATTTCCTCCTACGAGCAGTACTTC.